These 11 T cell receptor beta chains were sequenced from one sample in a study of a mutant IDH1 vaccine in newly diagnosed glioma. The assay was immunoSEQ multiplex PCR, and TCRdb's table has in-frame clones only and misses some. This table has nearly 50,000 clones, roughly 88% appearing once. Described time point: baseline, week 1 (first vaccination visit). Noted treatment: pre-vaccination baseline after standard-of-care therapy. This specimen consisted of PBMCs, obtained from a glioma patient treated with radiotherapy, temozolomide or both. These receptors were taken from a middle-aged man with glioma.

The rearrangement links TRBV28 to TRBJ1-2, with a tentative D call TRBD1 (5 bases). Per the germline V gene, CDR1 is MDHEN and CDR2 is SYDVKM. The CDR3 has 13 residues. Trimming left V 2 bases short and J 4 bases short, with 8 bases between. Here the CDR3 reads CASSLRGTYGYTF. The CDR3 DNA reads TGTGCCAGCAGTTTAAGGGGAACCTATGGCTACACCTTC.

The chain joins TRBV18 to TRBJ2-3; no clear D gene. The V end lost 6 bases, the J end lost 6 bases, and 13 bases lay between the germline ends. Germline-derived CDR1 and CDR2 are KGHSH and LQKENI. The CDR3 has 13 amino acids. This CDR3 is CASSFERGDTQYF. CDR3 DNA: TGTGCCAGCTCGTTCGAGCGTGGGGATACGCAGTATTTT.

This chain links TRBV7-2 with TRBJ2-3; D is possibly TRBD2 (6 bases). In germline, CDR1 is SGHTA, CDR2 FQGNSA. This CDR3 region has 14 residues. V was pared by 2 bases and J by 5 bases, with 11 bases between. The CDR3 is CASSLNVGGDTQYF. CDR3 coding DNA: TGTGCCAGCAGCTTAAACGTGGGGGGAGATACGCAGTATTTT.

The chain links TRBV5-1 to TRBJ2-1; TRBD2 is a possible D gene (5 bases). Germline V CDR1 and CDR2: SGHRS, YFSETQ. V shed 1 base and J shed 7 bases, with 9 bases lying between them. This CDR3 has 13 amino acids. CDR3 sequence reads: CASSLRWENEQFF. For the CDR3, the DNA is TGCGCCAGCAGCTTGCGATGGGAGAATGAGCAGTTCTTC.

The CDR3 reads CASSLRGEYEQYF. CDR3 nucleotides: TGTGCCAGCAGTTTAAGGGGGGAGTACGAGCAGTACTTC. V is TRBV27 and J is TRBJ2-7; D is possibly TRBD1 or TRBD2 (6 bases each). The CDR3 covers 13 residues. Germline CDR1 is MNHEY and CDR2 is SMNVEV (reference sequence). The V and J ends lost 2 bases and 4 bases respectively, with 9 bases between them.

V is TRBV5-1 and J is TRBJ1-4, with 10 bases identical to TRBD1. The germline CDR1 and CDR2 sequences are SGHRS and YFSETQ. There are 14 residues in the CDR3. Unmatched junction bases numbered 3, after V lost 2 bases and J lost 8 bases. Here the CDR3 reads CASSFGTGEEKLFF. The CDR3 DNA reads TGCGCCAGCAGCTTTGGGACAGGGGAAGAAAAACTGTTTTTT.

This clone showed up just once. The V and J genes are TRBV7-2 and TRBJ2-7; D unclear. The CDR3 is made up of 12 amino acids. Trimming left V 2 bases short and J 5 bases short, with 7 bases between. CDR1 is SGHTA, CDR2 FQGNSA, per germline. CDR3 in amino acids: CASSLMAHEQYF. The CDR3 DNA sequence: TGTGCCAGCAGCTTAATGGCCCACGAGCAGTACTTC.

The chain couples TRBV7-2 to TRBJ2-3; D tentatively fits TRBD1 or TRBD2 (6 bases each). V was pared by 2 bases and J by 8 bases, with 23 bases between. CDR1 and CDR2 (germline): SGHTA, FQGNSA. The length of the CDR3 is 17 residues. CDR3 amino acids: CASSLRDGVGGSGTQYF. The CDR3 nucleotides read TGTGCCAGCAGCTTAAGGGATGGAGTAGGGGGGTCGGGTACGCAGTATTTT.

The J gene is TRBJ2-7, the V gene TRBV2, with D uncertain. The CDR3 loop spans 12 amino acids. The V gene lost 7 bases and the J gene lost 0 bases, with 7 bases spanning the gap. From germline, CDR1 is SNHLY and CDR2 FYNNEI. CDR3 sequence (DNA): TGTGCCAGCAACCAAGACTCCTACGAGCAGTACTTC. Its protein is CASNQDSYEQYF.

The rearrangement joins TRBV18 to TRBJ2-7; D uncertain. Germline V gene data show CDR1 as KGHSH and CDR2 as LQKENI. V was trimmed by 0 bases and J by 2 bases, leaving 11 bases between them. The CDR3 runs to 15 residues. Written as DNA, the CDR3 is TGTGCCAGCTCACCACCGAGGCGAATTCCCTACGAGCAGTACTTC. It specifies CASSPPRRIPYEQYF.

The rearrangement joins TRBV27 to TRBJ2-1; 10 bases line up with TRBD2. CDR1 and CDR2 from the germline V gene are MNHEY and SMNVEV (reference sequence). V shed 6 bases, J shed 5 bases, and the junction held 13 bases outside the gene matches. There are 17 residues in the CDR3. Here the CDR3 reads CASSRYLTSGNDNEQFF. The CDR3 DNA reads TGTGCCAGCAGCCGATACCTTACTAGCGGGAACGACAATGAGCAGTTCTTC.